This paragraph reports one TCR beta chain. Its matching antigen is unknown. These data are taken from a study of cytomegalovirus exposure and HLA in healthy donors. Findings and caveats of the study: The HLA-A and HLA-B alleles of most subjects were reportedly predicted accurately from TCR beta sequences. Later findings reportedly placed an Asian-associated ancestry cluster below the approximately 670-donor mean for N-insertions. A later analysis reported that several of the most significant clusters appeared to be linked to common viral pathogens, among them Epstein-Barr virus.

A multiplex PCR was run with 60 Vbeta primers and 13 Jbeta primers. Sequenced by immunoSEQ multiplex PCR; TCRdb stores in-frame clones only, minus some. The data show approximately 73,000 clones, 75% seen once. The ends were cut back, 5 bases at V and 0 bases at J, with 5 bases in the middle. The CDR3 contains 14 residues. CDR1 is MNHEY and CDR2 is SMNVEV in the germline V gene (reference sequence). This rearrangement joins TRBV27 to TRBJ2-6; D is ambiguous. Sequenced: PBMCs. The receptor was isolated from a man in his 70s in good health and CMV-seronegative. The CDR3: CASSPYSGANVLTF. The CDR3 coding sequence is TGTGCCAGCAGTCCCTACTCTGGGGCCAACGTCCTGACTTTC.